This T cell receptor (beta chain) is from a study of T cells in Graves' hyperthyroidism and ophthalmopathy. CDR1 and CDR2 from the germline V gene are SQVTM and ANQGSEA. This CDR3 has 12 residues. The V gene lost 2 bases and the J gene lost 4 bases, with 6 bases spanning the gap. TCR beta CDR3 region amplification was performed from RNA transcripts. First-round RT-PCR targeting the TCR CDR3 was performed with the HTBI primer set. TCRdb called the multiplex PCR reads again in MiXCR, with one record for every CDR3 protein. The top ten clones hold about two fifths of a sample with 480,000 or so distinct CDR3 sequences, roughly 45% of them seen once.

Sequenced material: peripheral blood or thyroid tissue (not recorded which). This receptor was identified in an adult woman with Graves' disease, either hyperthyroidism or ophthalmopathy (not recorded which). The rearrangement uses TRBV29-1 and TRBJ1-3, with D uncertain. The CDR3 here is CSVERQGNTIYF. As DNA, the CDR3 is TGCAGCGTTGAAAGGCAGGGAAACACCATATATTTT.